The 8 T cell receptor beta chains below come from one sample, sequenced in a study of glioma-infiltrating T cells after dendritic cell vaccination. Using immunoSEQ multiplex PCR, the repertoire was profiled, and TCRdb retains in-frame clones only, with some absent. The profile shows roughly 41,000 clones, approximately 82% of them singletons. The specimen was blood, collected before dendritic cell vaccination. Source of these receptors: a human donor with glioblastoma.

The chain is built from TRBV25-1 and TRBJ2-3, with 14 bases lining up with TRBD2. The CDR3 covers 17 residues. Trimming at V came to 4 bases and at J to 2 bases, leaving 5 bases not matched to a gene. The germline CDR1 and CDR2 sequences are MGHDK and SYGVNS. In DNA form, the CDR3 reads TGTGCCAGCAGTGCGGGACTAGCGGGGGTAAACACAGATACGCAGTATTTT. Translating it yields CASSAGLAGVNTDTQYF.

The chain links TRBV7-9 to TRBJ1-6; D is undetermined. V lost 2 bases and J 4 bases, leaving 15 bases between the germline ends. Germline V gene lookup returns CDR1 SEHNR and CDR2 FQNEAQ (reference sequence). The CDR3 contains 17 residues. In nucleotides, the CDR3 is TGTGCCAGCAGCTTAACGAGACATCCCTCGTATAATTCACCCCTCCACTTT. Residues: CASSLTRHPSYNSPLHF.

The chain couples TRBV19 to TRBJ1-5, with D tentatively TRBD1 (6 bases). From germline, CDR1 is LNHDA and CDR2 SQIVND (reference sequence). The CDR3 covers 13 residues. Trimming left V 3 bases short and J 7 bases short, with 10 bases between. Here the CDR3 DNA reads TGTGCCAGTAGTATGACAGGTTACCAGCCCCAGCATTTT. Translation gives CASSMTGYQPQHF.

The rearrangement links TRBV5-1 to TRBJ2-7; 7 bases match TRBD1. Germline V gene lookup returns CDR1 SGHRS and CDR2 YFSETQ. CDR3 size: 16 residues. The trim removed 0 bases at V and 2 bases at J, leaving 8 bases unmatched. The CDR3 region is CASSLVSGTDTYEQYF. The CDR3 DNA follows: TGCGCCAGCAGCTTGGTTTCCGGGACAGACACCTACGAGCAGTACTTC.

This chain links TRBV4-1 with TRBJ1-2; 7 bases line up with TRBD1. The germline CDR1 and CDR2 sequences are MGHRA and YSYEKL. CDR3 length equals 13 residues. The ends lost 4 bases at V and 8 bases at J; junction bases unmatched: 7. The CDR3 protein is CASSPGQVGGYTF. For the CDR3, the DNA is TGCGCCAGCAGCCCCGGACAGGTTGGGGGCTACACCTTC.

The chain carries TRBV6-4 and TRBJ2-7; possible D gene TRBD1, 6 bases. The CDR3 has 13 amino acids. The V and J ends lost 6 bases and 6 bases respectively, with 15 bases between them. CDR1 and CDR2 from the germline V gene are MRHNA and SNTAGT. This CDR3 is CASSLETGSEQYF. The CDR3 nucleotides are TGTGCCAGCAGCCTAGAAACAGGGAGCGAGCAGTACTTC.

The J gene is TRBJ1-2, the V gene TRBV7-3; D is perhaps TRBD1 (5 bases). Per germline, CDR1 SGHTA and CDR2 FQGTGA. This CDR3 region has 13 residues. Trimming pared 5 bases from V and 6 bases from J, leaving 13 bases between. The CDR3 sequence: CASSQGGGDGYTF. The CDR3 DNA reads TGTGCCAGCAGCCAAGGAGGAGGGGATGGCTACACCTTC. The full variable domain, with the rest looked up from reference TRBV7-3 and TRBJ1-2, is GAGVSQTPSNKVTEKGKYVELRCDPISGHTALYWYRQSLGQGPEFLIYFQGTGAADDSGLPNDRFFAVRPEGSVSTLKIQRTERGDSAVYLCASSQGGGDGYTFGSGTRLTVV.

This rearrangement joins TRBV19 to TRBJ1-2, with D unclear. The CDR3 is 12 amino acids. V lost 3 bases and J lost 6, with 8 bases in between. From germline, CDR1 is LNHDA and CDR2 SQIVND (reference sequence). DNA of the CDR3: TGTGCCAGTAGTATCGGCAGCGATGGCTACACCTTC. Protein: CASSIGSDGYTF.